The source of this T cell receptor beta chain is a study of beta chain features in type 1 diabetes. Regarding the study as a whole: Shortening of TCRB CDR3s, moderate but significant, appeared in all four CD4+ subsets of Type 1 diabetes patients.

This CDR3 comprises 15 residues. Germline values: CDR1 SEHNR, CDR2 FQNEAQ (reference sequence). The germline V and J ends were trimmed by 3 bases and 1 base, with 12 bases remaining between them. CD4+ cells of the naive, central memory, regulatory and stem cell-like memory types were sorted via CD45RO/CCR7/CD25/CD127/CD95/CD27. There are a few counts of this clone. Its antigen is unknown. The entirety of the isolated RNA underwent reverse transcription, so expressed TCRB transcripts were sequenced. Produced via immunoSEQ multiplex PCR; TCRdb's table is partial and in-frame only. The sample contains 500,000 to 850,000 clones, more than 12% of which appear only once.

The V call is TRBV7-9, the J call TRBJ1-1; a possible D gene is TRBD1 (5 bases). Sequenced: naive CD4+ T cells from blood. The receptor was derived from a man between 18 and 35 years old with type 1 diabetes. CDR3 region: CASSFSRGGNTEAFF. The CDR3 bases are TGTGCCAGCAGCTTCTCAAGGGGAGGGAACACTGAAGCTTTCTTT.